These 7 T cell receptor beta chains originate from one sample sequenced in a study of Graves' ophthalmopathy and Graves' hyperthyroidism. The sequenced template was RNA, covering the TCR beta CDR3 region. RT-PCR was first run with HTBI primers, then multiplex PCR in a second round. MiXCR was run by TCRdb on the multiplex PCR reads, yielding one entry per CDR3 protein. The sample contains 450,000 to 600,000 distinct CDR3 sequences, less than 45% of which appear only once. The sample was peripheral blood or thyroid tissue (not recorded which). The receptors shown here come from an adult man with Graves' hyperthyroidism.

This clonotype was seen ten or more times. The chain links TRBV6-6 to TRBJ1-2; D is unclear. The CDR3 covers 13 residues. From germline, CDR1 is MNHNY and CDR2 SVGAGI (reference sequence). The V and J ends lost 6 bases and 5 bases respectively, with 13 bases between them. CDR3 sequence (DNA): TGTGCCAGCAGGGAACTCAAAACTTATGGCTACACCTTC. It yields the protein CASRELKTYGYTF.

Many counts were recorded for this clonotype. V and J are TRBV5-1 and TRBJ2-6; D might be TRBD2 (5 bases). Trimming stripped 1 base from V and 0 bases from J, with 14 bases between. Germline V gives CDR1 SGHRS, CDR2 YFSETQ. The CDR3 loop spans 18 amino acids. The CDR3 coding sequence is TGCGCCAGCAGCTTGAGAGGGAGTGCGTCCTCTGGGGCCAACGTCCTGACTTTC. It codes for CASSLRGSASSGANVLTF.

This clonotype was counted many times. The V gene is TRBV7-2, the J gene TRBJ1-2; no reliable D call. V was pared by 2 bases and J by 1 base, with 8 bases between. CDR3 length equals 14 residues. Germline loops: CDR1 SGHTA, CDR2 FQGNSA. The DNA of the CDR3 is TGTGCCAGCAGCTTAAACAGCTTTAACTATGGCTACACCTTC. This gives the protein CASSLNSFNYGYTF.

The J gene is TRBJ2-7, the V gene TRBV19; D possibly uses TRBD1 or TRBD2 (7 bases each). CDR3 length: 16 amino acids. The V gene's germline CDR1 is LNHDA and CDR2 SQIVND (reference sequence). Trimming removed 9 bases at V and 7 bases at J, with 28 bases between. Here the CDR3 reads CASSLGPGGAHGEQYF. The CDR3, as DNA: TGTGCCAGCAGCTTGGGCCCAGGGGGGGCGCACGGGGAGCAGTACTTC.

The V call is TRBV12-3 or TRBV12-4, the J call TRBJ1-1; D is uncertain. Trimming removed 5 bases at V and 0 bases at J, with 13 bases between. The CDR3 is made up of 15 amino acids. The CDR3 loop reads CASSPLAGVNTEAFF. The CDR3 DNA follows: TGTGCCAGCAGTCCGTTAGCGGGCGTGAACACTGAAGCTTTCTTT.

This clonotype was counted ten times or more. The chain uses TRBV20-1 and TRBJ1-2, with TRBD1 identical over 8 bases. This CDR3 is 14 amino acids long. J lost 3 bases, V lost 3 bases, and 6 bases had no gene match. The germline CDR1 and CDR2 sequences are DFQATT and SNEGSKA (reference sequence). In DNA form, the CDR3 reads TGCAGTGCTAGTCGTGACAGGGGACACTATGGCTACACCTTC. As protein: CSASRDRGHYGYTF.

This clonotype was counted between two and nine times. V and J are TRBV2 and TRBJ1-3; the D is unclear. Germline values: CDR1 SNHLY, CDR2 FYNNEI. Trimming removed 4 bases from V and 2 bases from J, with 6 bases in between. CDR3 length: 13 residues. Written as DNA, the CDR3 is TGTGCCAGCAGTGTTATACCTGGAAACACCATATATTTT. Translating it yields CASSVIPGNTIYF. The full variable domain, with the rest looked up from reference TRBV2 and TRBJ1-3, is EPEVTQTPSHQVTQMGQEVILRCVPISNHLYFYWYRQILGQKVEFLVSFYNNEISEKSEIFDDQFSVERPDGSNFTLKIRSTKLEDSAMYFCASSVIPGNTIYFGEGSWLTVV.